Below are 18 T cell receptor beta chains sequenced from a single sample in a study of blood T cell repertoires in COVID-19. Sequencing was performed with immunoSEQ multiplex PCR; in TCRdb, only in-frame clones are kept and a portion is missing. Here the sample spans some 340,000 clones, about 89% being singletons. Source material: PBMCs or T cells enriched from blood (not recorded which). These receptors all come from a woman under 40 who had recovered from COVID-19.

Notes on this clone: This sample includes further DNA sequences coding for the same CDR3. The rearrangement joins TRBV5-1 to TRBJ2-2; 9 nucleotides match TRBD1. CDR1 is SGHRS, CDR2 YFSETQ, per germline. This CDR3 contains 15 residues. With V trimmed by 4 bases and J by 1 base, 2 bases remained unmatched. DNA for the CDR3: TGCGCCAGCAGCACGGGACAGGGGAACACCGGGGAGCTGTTTTTT. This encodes CASSTGQGNTGELFF.

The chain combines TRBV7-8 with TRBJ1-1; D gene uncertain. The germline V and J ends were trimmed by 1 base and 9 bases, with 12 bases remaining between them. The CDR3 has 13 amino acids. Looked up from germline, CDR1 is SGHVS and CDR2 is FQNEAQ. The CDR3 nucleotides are TGTGCCAGCAGCTTAGAGAGAGGGTCAAAAGCTTTCTTT. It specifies CASSLERGSKAFF. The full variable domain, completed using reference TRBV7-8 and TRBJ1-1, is GAGVSQSPRYKVAKRGQDVALRCDPISGHVSLFWYQQALGQGPEFLTYFQNEAQLDKSGLPSDRFFAERPEGSVSTLKIQRTQQEDSAVYLCASSLERGSKAFFGQGTRLTVV.

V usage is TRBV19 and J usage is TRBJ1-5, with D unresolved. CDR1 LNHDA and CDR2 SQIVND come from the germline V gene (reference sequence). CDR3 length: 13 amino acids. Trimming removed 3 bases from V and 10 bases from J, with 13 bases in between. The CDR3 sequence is CASSMGVNSPQHF. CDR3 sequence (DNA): TGTGCCAGTAGTATGGGTGTAAACAGCCCCCAGCATTTT. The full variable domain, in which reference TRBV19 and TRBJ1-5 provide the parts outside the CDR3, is DGGITQSPKYLFRKEGQNVTLSCEQNLNHDAMYWYRQDPGQGLRLIYYSQIVNDFQKGDIAEGYSVSREKKESFPLTVTSAQKNPTAFYLCASSMGVNSPQHFGDGTRLSIL.

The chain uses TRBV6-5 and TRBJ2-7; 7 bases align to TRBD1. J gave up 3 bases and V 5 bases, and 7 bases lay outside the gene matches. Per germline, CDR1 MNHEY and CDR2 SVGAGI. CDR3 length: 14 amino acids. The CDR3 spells CASSRQGIDYEQYF. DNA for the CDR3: TGTGCCAGCAGTCGACAGGGAATCGACTACGAGCAGTACTTC.

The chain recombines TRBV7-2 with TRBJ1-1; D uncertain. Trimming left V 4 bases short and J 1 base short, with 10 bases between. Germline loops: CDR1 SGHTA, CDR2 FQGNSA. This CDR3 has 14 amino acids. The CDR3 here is CASSYAGGNTEAFF. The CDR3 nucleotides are TGTGCCAGCAGCTACGCAGGAGGGAACACTGAAGCTTTCTTT.

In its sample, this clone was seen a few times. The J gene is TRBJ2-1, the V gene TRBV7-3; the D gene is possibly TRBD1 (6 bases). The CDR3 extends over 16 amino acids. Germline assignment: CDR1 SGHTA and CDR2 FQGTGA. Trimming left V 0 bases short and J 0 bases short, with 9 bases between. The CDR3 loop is CASSLTADSSYNEQFF. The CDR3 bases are TGTGCCAGCAGCTTAACTGCGGACAGCTCCTACAATGAGCAGTTCTTC.

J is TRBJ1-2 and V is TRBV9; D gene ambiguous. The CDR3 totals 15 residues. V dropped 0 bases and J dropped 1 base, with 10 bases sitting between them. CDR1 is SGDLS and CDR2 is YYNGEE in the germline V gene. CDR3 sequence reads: CASSVEANYNYGYTF. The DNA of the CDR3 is TGTGCCAGCAGCGTAGAGGCTAACTATAACTATGGCTACACCTTC.

This chain's CDR3 is CASSLAGPYEQYF. CDR3 sequence (DNA): TGTGCCAGCAGCTTAGCTGGCCCCTACGAGCAGTACTTC. The rearrangement joins TRBV11-1 to TRBJ2-7, with no clear D. This CDR3 is 13 amino acids long. The germline CDR1 and CDR2 sequences are SGHAT and FQDESV (reference sequence). With 0 bases removed from V and 2 bases from J, the gap between germline ends came to 5 bases.

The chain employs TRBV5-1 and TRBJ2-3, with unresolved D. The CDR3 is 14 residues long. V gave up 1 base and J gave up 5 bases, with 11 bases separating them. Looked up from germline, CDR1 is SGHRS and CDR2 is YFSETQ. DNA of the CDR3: TGCGCCAGCAGCTTGTCTTTATTCCTAGATACGCAGTATTTT. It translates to CASSLSLFLDTQYF.

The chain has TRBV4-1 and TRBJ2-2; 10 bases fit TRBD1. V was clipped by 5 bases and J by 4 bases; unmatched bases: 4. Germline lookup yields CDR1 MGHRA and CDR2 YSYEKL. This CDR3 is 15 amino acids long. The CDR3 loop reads CASSSGQGVTGELFF. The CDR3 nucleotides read TGCGCCAGCAGCTCAGGACAGGGGGTCACCGGGGAGCTGTTTTTT.

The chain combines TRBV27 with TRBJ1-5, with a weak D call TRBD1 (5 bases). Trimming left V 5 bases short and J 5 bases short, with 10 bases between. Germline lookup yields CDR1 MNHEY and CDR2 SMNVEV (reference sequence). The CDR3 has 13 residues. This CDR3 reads CASSKGVDQPQHF. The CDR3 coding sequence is TGTGCCAGCAGTAAAGGGGTAGATCAGCCCCAGCATTTT.

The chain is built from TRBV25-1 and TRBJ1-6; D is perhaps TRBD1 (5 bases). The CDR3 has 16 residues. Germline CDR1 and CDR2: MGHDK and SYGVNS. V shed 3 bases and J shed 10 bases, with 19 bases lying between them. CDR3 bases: TGTGCCAGCAGTGATGGAAAGGGGAGGGCGAGCTCACCCCTCCACTTT. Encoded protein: CASSDGKGRASSPLHF.

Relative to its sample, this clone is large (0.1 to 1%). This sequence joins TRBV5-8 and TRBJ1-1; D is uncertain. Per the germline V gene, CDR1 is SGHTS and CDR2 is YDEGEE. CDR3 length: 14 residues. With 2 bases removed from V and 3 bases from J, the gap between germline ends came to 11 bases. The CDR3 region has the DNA TGTGCCAGCAGCTTCGGTTCTGGGCACACTGAAGCTTTCTTT. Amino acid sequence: CASSFGSGHTEAFF.

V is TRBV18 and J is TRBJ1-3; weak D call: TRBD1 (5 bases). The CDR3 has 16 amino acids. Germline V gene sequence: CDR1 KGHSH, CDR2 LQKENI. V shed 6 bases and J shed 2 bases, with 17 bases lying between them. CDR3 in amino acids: CASSHSGGGTGNTIYF. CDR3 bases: TGTGCCAGCTCCCACAGTGGCGGGGGAACTGGAAACACCATATATTTT.

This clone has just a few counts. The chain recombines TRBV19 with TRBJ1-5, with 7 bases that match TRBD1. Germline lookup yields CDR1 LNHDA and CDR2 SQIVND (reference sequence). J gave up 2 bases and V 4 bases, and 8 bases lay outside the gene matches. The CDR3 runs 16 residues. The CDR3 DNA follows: TGTGCCAGTAGTAACCAAAGGGGGCTGGGCAATCAGCCCCAGCATTTT. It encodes CASSNQRGLGNQPQHF.

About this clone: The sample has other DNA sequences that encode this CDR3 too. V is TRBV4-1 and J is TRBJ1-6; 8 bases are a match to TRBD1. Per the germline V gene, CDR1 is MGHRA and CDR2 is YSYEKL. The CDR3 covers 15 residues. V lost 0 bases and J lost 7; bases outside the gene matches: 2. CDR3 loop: CASSQEGTGNSPLHF. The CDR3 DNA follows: TGCGCCAGCAGCCAAGAGGGGACAGGAAATTCACCCCTCCACTTT.

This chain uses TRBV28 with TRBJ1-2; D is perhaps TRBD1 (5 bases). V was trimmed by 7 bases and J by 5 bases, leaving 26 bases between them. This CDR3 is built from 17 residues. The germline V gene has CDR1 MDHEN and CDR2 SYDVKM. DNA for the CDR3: TGTGCCAGCACTCTAAGGACCCTCGGGGGGGGATTTTATGGCTACACCTTC. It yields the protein CASTLRTLGGGFYGYTF.

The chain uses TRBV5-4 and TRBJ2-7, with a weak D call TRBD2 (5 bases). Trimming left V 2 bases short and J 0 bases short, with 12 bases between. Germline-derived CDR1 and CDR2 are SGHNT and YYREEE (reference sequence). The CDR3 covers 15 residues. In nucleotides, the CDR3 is TGTGCCAGCAGCTTTTCATCGGGGAGCTCCTACGAGCAGTACTTC. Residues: CASSFSSGSSYEQYF.